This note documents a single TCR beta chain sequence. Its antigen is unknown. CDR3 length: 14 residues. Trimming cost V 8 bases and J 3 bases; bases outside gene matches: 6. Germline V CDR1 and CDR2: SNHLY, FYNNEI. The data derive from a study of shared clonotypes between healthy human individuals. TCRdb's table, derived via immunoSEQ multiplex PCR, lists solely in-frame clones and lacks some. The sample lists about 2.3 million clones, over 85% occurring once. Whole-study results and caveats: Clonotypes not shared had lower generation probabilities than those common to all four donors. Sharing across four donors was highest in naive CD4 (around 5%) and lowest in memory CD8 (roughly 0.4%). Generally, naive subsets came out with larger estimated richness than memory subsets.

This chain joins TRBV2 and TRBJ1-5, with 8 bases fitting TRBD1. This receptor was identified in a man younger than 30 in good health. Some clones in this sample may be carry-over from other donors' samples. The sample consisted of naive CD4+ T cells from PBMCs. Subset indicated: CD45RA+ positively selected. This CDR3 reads CASVRTGNNQPQHF. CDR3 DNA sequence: TGTGCCAGCGTTCGGACAGGGAACAATCAGCCCCAGCATTTT.